The 28 T cell receptor beta chains below were found in one sample sequenced in a study of early T cells in non-severe SARS-CoV-2 infection. MiXCR, run by TCRdb on the 5' RACE reads, gives a single entry per CDR3 protein. Found here are tens of thousands of distinct CDR3 sequences, approximately 12% of them singletons; the top ten hold approximately 2.5%. Sequenced here: whole blood, sampled at baseline. Receptors were obtained from an adult who was a healthcare worker with PCR-confirmed SARS-CoV-2 infection or an uninfected control (not recorded which).

There are a few counts of this clonotype. J is TRBJ2-7 and V is TRBV7-2; 7 nucleotides align to TRBD2. The germline gives CDR1 SGHTA, CDR2 FQGNSA. The ends lost 4 bases at V and 4 bases at J; junction bases unmatched: 7. The CDR3 runs 14 residues. CDR3 in amino acids: CASSSASGTYEQYF. Here the CDR3 DNA reads TGTGCCAGCAGCTCCGCTAGCGGAACTTACGAGCAGTACTTC.

This clonotype turned up a few times. The J gene is TRBJ1-4, the V gene TRBV20-1; the D is unclear. The CDR3 is 12 residues long. V dropped 5 bases and J dropped 8 bases, with 12 bases sitting between them. From germline, CDR1 is DFQATT and CDR2 SNEGSKA (reference sequence). DNA for the CDR3: TGCAGTGCTCCGGTCCTGGGGGAAAAACTGTTTTTT. It specifies CSAPVLGEKLFF.

This clonotype was seen at least ten times. This rearrangement joins TRBV7-2 to TRBJ2-3; 8 positions match TRBD2. V was pared by 4 bases and J by 6 bases, with 12 bases of the junction left unmatched. Germline CDR1 SGHTA, CDR2 FQGNSA. This CDR3 is built from 16 residues. The CDR3 DNA is TGTGCCAGCAGCTCACCGGTCGGGAGGGCCACTGATACGCAGTATTTT. It codes for CASSSPVGRATDTQYF.

This clonotype was picked up many times. The rearrangement uses TRBV5-5 and TRBJ1-1, with D possibly TRBD1 on 6 matching bases. The V end lost 2 bases, the J end lost 8 bases, and 16 bases lay between the germline ends. CDR1 is SGHKS, CDR2 YYEKEE, per germline (reference sequence). The CDR3 has 14 residues. Here the CDR3 DNA reads TGTGCCAGCAGCTTCTCCAGGGGTTTGGGAGAAGCTTTCTTT. Translated: CASSFSRGLGEAFF.

This clonotype was seen a handful of times. The chain is built from TRBV28 and TRBJ2-2, with TRBD1 as a possible D gene (6 bases). Germline V lookup: CDR1 MDHEN, CDR2 SYDVKM. There are 15 residues in the CDR3. The V and J ends lost 10 bases and 5 bases respectively, with 20 bases between them. CDR3 loop: CATRYRAGQTGELFF. CDR3 nucleotides: TGTGCCACCCGTTACAGGGCAGGCCAGACCGGGGAGCTGTTTTTT.

This CDR3 reads CASRGPGANVLTF. CDR3 DNA: TGTGCCAGCAGAGGCCCTGGGGCCAACGTCCTGACTTTC. The chain carries TRBV21-1 and TRBJ2-6. TRBV21-1 is recorded as a pseudogene. The CDR3 sequence is 13 residues long.

The V call is TRBV20-1, the J call TRBJ2-7; 7 bases line up with TRBD2. The CDR3 has 12 residues. Unmatched junction bases numbered 4, after V lost 5 bases and J lost 3 bases. Germline loops: CDR1 DFQATT, CDR2 SNEGSKA (reference sequence). CDR3: CSAQRGDYEQYF. As DNA, the CDR3 is TGCAGTGCTCAACGGGGGGACTACGAGCAGTACTTC.

CDR3 coding DNA: TGTGCCAGCAGTTCTCCGGGACTAGAAGCTTTCTTT. Amino acid sequence: CASSSPGLEAFF. The chain recombines TRBV7-6 with TRBJ1-1, with D perhaps TRBD1 (5 bases). V was shortened by 6 bases and J by 8 bases, with 13 bases between the two germline ends. This CDR3 region has 12 residues. Per germline, CDR1 SGHVS and CDR2 FNYEAQ.

This clonotype was counted a few times. The rearrangement uses TRBV7-2 and TRBJ2-3; D is tentatively TRBD1 or TRBD2 (7 bases each). V was pared by 1 base and J by 7 bases, with 18 bases between. The CDR3 has 16 residues. Germline-derived CDR1 and CDR2 are SGHTA and FQGNSA. The CDR3: CASSLGGGQSGHTQYF. The DNA of the CDR3 is TGTGCCAGCAGCTTAGGCGGGGGACAGAGCGGCCATACGCAGTATTTT.

This clonotype was picked up many times. V usage is TRBV4-2 and J usage is TRBJ1-2; D is uncertain. This CDR3 spans 17 amino acids. The V end lost 0 bases, the J end lost 8 bases, and 22 bases lay between the germline ends. Per germline, CDR1 LGHNA and CDR2 YNFKEQ. The CDR3 nucleotides are TGTGCCAGCAGCCAAGATCGGACCCCCGGGCTAATCTGGGGCTACACCTTC. Translation gives CASSQDRTPGLIWGYTF.

This chain joins TRBV14 and TRBJ1-1; D is perhaps TRBD1 (6 bases). Per the germline V gene, CDR1 is SGHDN and CDR2 is FVKESK. This CDR3 is 15 amino acids long. The V end was cut by 1 base, the J end by 0 bases, with 9 bases between. The CDR3 sequence is CASSQAGHLNTEAFF. Here the CDR3 DNA reads TGTGCCAGCAGCCAAGCGGGACATTTGAACACTGAAGCTTTCTTT.

This clonotype was seen more than once but under ten times. The rearrangement links TRBV6-5 to TRBJ2-7; tentatively, D is TRBD1 (5 bases). CDR1 is MNHEY and CDR2 is SVGAGI in the germline V gene. Trimming removed 0 bases at V and 6 bases at J, with 12 bases between. The CDR3 is 14 residues long. The CDR3 DNA reads TGTGCCAGCAGTTACTCGACAGCGCAACGCGAGCAGTACTTC. It encodes CASSYSTAQREQYF.

This clonotype showed up just a few times. Here the CDR3 reads CSARKAGGSPLREQYF. Here the CDR3 DNA reads TGCAGTGCTAGAAAGGCGGGAGGGTCCCCTCTACGAGAGCAGTACTTC. The chain is built from TRBV20-1 and TRBJ2-7, with 9 bases lining up with TRBD2. Trimming removed 2 bases from V and 7 bases from J; junction bases left unmatched: 15. The V gene's germline CDR1 is DFQATT and CDR2 SNEGSKA (reference sequence). There are 16 residues in the CDR3.

The chain recombines TRBV5-6 with TRBJ2-7; 9 bases map to TRBD2. There are 14 residues in the CDR3. With 0 bases clipped from V and 4 bases from J, the junction kept 2 bases outside the gene matches. CDR1 and CDR2 from the germline V gene are SGHDT and YYEEEE. This chain's CDR3 is CASSLESGRYEQYF. CDR3 DNA: TGTGCCAGCAGCTTGGAGAGCGGGAGGTACGAGCAGTACTTC.

This chain links TRBV11-2 with TRBJ2-3; tentatively, D is TRBD2 (6 bases). Trimming took off 3 bases at V and 0 bases at J, with 19 bases between the two ends. The CDR3 has 18 residues. Germline loops: CDR1 SGHAT, CDR2 FQNNGV. The CDR3 loop reads CASSFGHGRGVSTDTQYF. CDR3 nucleotide sequence: TGTGCCAGCAGCTTTGGACACGGGAGAGGGGTGAGCACAGATACGCAGTATTTT.

Many counts were recorded for this clonotype. The gene calls are TRBV3-1 and TRBJ1-2; 9 nucleotides align to TRBD1. J was trimmed by 1 base and V by 4 bases; bases with no gene match: 4. Germline assignment: CDR1 LGHDT and CDR2 YNNKEL (reference sequence). The CDR3 runs 15 residues. The CDR3 loop reads CASSLRDRDNYGYTF. In DNA form, the CDR3 reads TGTGCCAGCAGCCTTAGGGACAGGGATAACTATGGCTACACCTTC.

The sample holds a few counts of this clonotype. The gene calls are TRBV4-3 and TRBJ2-3; TRBD2 aligns across 9 bases. CDR1 is LGHNA, CDR2 YSLEER, per germline. The J segment lost 2 bases and the V segment lost 4 bases, leaving 7 bases of the junction unmatched. The CDR3 totals 16 residues. Written as DNA, the CDR3 is TGCGCCAGCAGCCCCAATAGCGGGAGCCCCACAGATACGCAGTATTTT. Translation gives CASSPNSGSPTDTQYF.

J is TRBJ2-7 and V is TRBV20-1, with 9 bases aligning to TRBD2. This CDR3 comprises 14 residues. CDR1 is DFQATT, CDR2 SNEGSKA, per germline (reference sequence). The trim removed 0 bases at V and 6 bases at J, leaving 6 bases unmatched. CDR3 nucleotides: TGCAGTGCTAGAGATCAGGCGACTAGCGGCGAGCAGTACTTC. Amino acid sequence: CSARDQATSGEQYF.

This clonotype showed up just a few times. The rearrangement joins TRBV6-2 or TRBV6-3 to TRBJ2-3; TRBD1 is a possible D gene (5 bases). Trimming stripped 2 bases from V and 3 bases from J, with 9 bases between. CDR3 size: 14 residues. Germline CDR1 reads MNHEY; CDR2 reads SVGEGT. CDR3: CASSYEAGTDTQYF. CDR3 DNA sequence: TGTGCCAGCAGTTACGAGGCAGGGACAGATACGCAGTATTTT.

The chain combines TRBV19 with TRBJ2-1; 9 bases line up with TRBD2. The CDR3 has 13 residues. The ends lost 8 bases at V and 6 bases at J; junction bases unmatched: 5. CDR1 LNHDA and CDR2 SQIVND come from the germline V gene (reference sequence). The CDR3 is CASLSGSINEQFF. The CDR3 nucleotides are TGTGCCAGTCTTAGCGGGAGTATCAATGAGCAGTTCTTC.

There are many counts of this clonotype. The V gene is TRBV20-1, the J gene TRBJ2-1; 9 nucleotides match TRBD2. Trimming cost V 6 bases and J 3 bases; bases outside gene matches: 9. The length of the CDR3 is 15 residues. Germline assignment: CDR1 DFQATT and CDR2 SNEGSKA (reference sequence). CDR3 protein: CSAPPSGRIYNEQFF. The CDR3 coding sequence is TGCAGTGCCCCGCCCAGCGGGAGGATCTACAATGAGCAGTTCTTC.

This clonotype has more than one count but fewer than ten. The chain's CDR3 is CASSLVGPDTQYF. The CDR3 nucleotides read TGTGCCAGCAGTTTGGTAGGGCCAGATACGCAGTATTTT. V is TRBV28 and J is TRBJ2-3; D is uncertain. V was pared by 3 bases and J by 4 bases, with 8 bases between. The CDR3 extends over 13 amino acids. Germline CDR1 is MDHEN and CDR2 is SYDVKM. The full variable domain, rest sourced from reference TRBV28 and TRBJ2-3, is DVKVTQSSRYLVKRTGEKVFLECVQDMDHENMFWYRQDPGLGLRLIYFSYDVKMKEKGDIPEGYSVSREKKERFSLILESASTNQTSMYLCASSLVGPDTQYFGPGTRLTVL.

This clonotype was observed a few times. This rearrangement joins TRBV28 to TRBJ2-4, with 7 nucleotides matching TRBD1. CDR3 length: 15 residues. After removal of 8 bases from V and 0 bases from J, the junction contained 7 bases not matched to a gene. Germline V lookup: CDR1 MDHEN, CDR2 SYDVKM. CDR3 nucleotides: TGTGCCAGCGGAGTCCGACAGGGAGCCAAAAACATTCAGTACTTC. Protein: CASGVRQGAKNIQYF. Full variable domain (missing parts from reference TRBV28 and TRBJ2-4): DVKVTQSSRYLVKRTGEKVFLECVQDMDHENMFWYRQDPGLGLRLIYFSYDVKMKEKGDIPEGYSVSREKKERFSLILESASTNQTSMYLCASGVRQGAKNIQYFGAGTRLSVL.

A few counts support this clonotype. This chain uses TRBV3-1 with TRBJ2-7; 7 bases line up with TRBD2. Germline V gene sequence: CDR1 LGHDT, CDR2 YNNKEL (reference sequence). This CDR3 contains 14 residues. V gave up 1 base and J gave up 3 bases; unmatched junction bases: 3. The CDR3 here is CASSQGDYHYEQYF. The CDR3 DNA is TGTGCCAGCAGCCAAGGGGACTACCACTACGAGCAGTACTTC.

This clonotype has a handful of counts. J is TRBJ2-2 and V is TRBV11-2, with D possibly TRBD1 on 5 matching bases. Trimming removed 3 bases at V and 6 bases at J, with 14 bases between. The V gene's germline CDR1 is SGHAT and CDR2 FQNNGV. This CDR3 spans 15 amino acids. CDR3 amino acids: CASSLIQGAAGELFF. In DNA, the CDR3 is TGTGCCAGCAGCTTGATTCAGGGTGCGGCCGGGGAGCTGTTTTTT.

The J gene is TRBJ2-7, the V gene TRBV12-3 or TRBV12-4; no clear D. CDR3 length: 14 amino acids. The V gene lost 4 bases and the J gene lost 2 bases, with 12 bases spanning the gap. The CDR3 protein is CASSSQLFAYEQYF. The CDR3 coding sequence is TGTGCCAGCAGTTCCCAGCTCTTTGCCTACGAGCAGTACTTC.

This chain connects TRBV7-6 to TRBJ2-1; unclear D gene. This CDR3 is built from 13 residues. Germline CDR1 reads SGHVS; CDR2 reads FNYEAQ. V was trimmed by 2 bases and J by 10 bases, leaving 12 bases between them. The CDR3 region has the DNA TGTGCCAGCAGCTTACTGACACTGCGCGAGCAGTTCTTC. The encoded protein is CASSLLTLREQFF.

CDR3 loop: CASSYGPSPNTGELFF. The CDR3 DNA follows: TGTGCCAGCAGTTACGGTCCGTCCCCGAACACCGGGGAGCTGTTTTTT. The J gene is TRBJ2-2, the V gene TRBV6-5, with D unresolved. The V end was cut by 2 bases, the J end by 0 bases, with 10 bases between. The CDR3 runs 16 residues. Germline V gene data show CDR1 as MNHEY and CDR2 as SVGAGI.